One sample yielded the 23 T cell receptor beta chains listed below, sequenced in a study of blood T cell repertoires in COVID-19. The assay was immunoSEQ multiplex PCR, and TCRdb's table has in-frame clones only and misses some. The sample carries 120,000 or so clones, 85% to 90% recorded once. The specimen sequenced was peripheral blood. The receptor set was obtained from a woman in her 70s with acute or convalescent COVID-19.

The CDR3 spells CASSLPGTDTQYF. CDR3 sequence (DNA): TGTGCCAGCAGCTTACCCGGCACAGATACGCAGTATTTT. This chain joins TRBV7-2 and TRBJ2-3; D is uncertain. Germline V gives CDR1 SGHTA, CDR2 FQGNSA. Between the trimmed V and J ends, which lost 2 bases and 1 base, there was a span of 4 bases. The length of the CDR3 is 13 residues.

CDR3 sequence reads: CASRVDSGSEKLFF. The CDR3 nucleotides are TGTGCCAGCAGAGTAGACAGTGGTAGTGAAAAACTGTTTTTT. The genes are TRBV6-5 and TRBJ1-4; perhaps TRBD1 as D (5 bases). Per the germline V gene, CDR1 is MNHEY and CDR2 is SVGAGI. V was shortened by 6 bases and J by 7 bases, with 15 bases between the two germline ends. The CDR3 loop spans 14 amino acids.

In its sample, this clone was seen once. The V and J genes are TRBV5-1 and TRBJ1-3; the match to TRBD1 covers 7 bases. This CDR3 contains 14 residues. The V gene end was trimmed by 4 bases and the J gene end by 0 bases; junction bases not matched to a gene: 1. Germline loops: CDR1 SGHRS, CDR2 YFSETQ. CDR3 region: CASSQGVSGNTIYF. The CDR3 DNA reads as TGCGCCAGCAGCCAGGGGGTCTCTGGAAACACCATATATTTT.

This rearrangement joins TRBV6-5 to TRBJ1-1, with no clear D. This CDR3 spans 13 amino acids. V lost 0 bases and J 4 bases, leaving 6 bases between the germline ends. Germline CDR1 and CDR2: MNHEY and SVGAGI. The CDR3 DNA sequence: TGTGCCAGCAGTTACTCTTACGGCACTGAAGCTTTCTTT. Translated: CASSYSYGTEAFF.

J is TRBJ1-6 and V is TRBV10-3; D perhaps matches TRBD1 (5 bases). The CDR3 has 13 residues. Germline V CDR1 and CDR2: ENHRY, SYGVKD. The V end was cut by 10 bases, the J end by 5 bases, with 12 bases between. CDR3 nucleotide sequence: TGTGCCACGACTCAGGGAAATAATTCACCCCTCCACTTT. This codes for CATTQGNNSPLHF.

The chain combines TRBV23-1 with TRBJ1-4; D remains unclear. TRBV23-1 has ORF status, its function being uncertain. The V end lost 8 bases, the J end lost 4 bases, and 17 bases lay between the germline ends. The CDR3 spans 15 residues. CDR3 loop: CASPLLGANNEKLFF. CDR3 in DNA: TGCGCCAGCCCCCTTCTGGGAGCGAATAATGAAAAACTGTTTTTT.

The chain employs TRBV6-5 and TRBJ1-2; D possibly corresponds to TRBD1 (6 bases). The length of the CDR3 is 14 residues. The V end lost 6 bases, the J end lost 5 bases, and 16 bases lay between the germline ends. Germline lookup yields CDR1 MNHEY and CDR2 SVGAGI. The CDR3 DNA is TGTGCCAGCAGCAAATCAGGGGCCTCGTATGGCTACACCTTC. Amino acid sequence: CASSKSGASYGYTF.

The chain carries TRBV2 and TRBJ2-3, with a weak D call TRBD2 (5 bases). In germline, CDR1 is SNHLY, CDR2 FYNNEI. CDR3 length: 13 residues. The V end was cut by 5 bases, the J end by 5 bases, with 11 bases between. Written as DNA, the CDR3 is TGTGCCAGCAGTACCCGACTACAAGATACGCAGTATTTT. This sequence encodes CASSTRLQDTQYF.

This clone was counted a single time. V usage is TRBV24-1 and J usage is TRBJ2-2, with D perhaps matching TRBD2 (5 bases). Germline V gene lookup returns CDR1 KGHDR and CDR2 SFDVKD. The V gene lost 9 bases and the J gene lost 6 bases, with 10 bases spanning the gap. This CDR3 has 12 residues. In nucleotides, the CDR3 is TGTGCCACCCTCGGAGGATCCGGGGAGCTGTTTTTT. This gives the protein CATLGGSGELFF.

The CDR3 bases are TGCGCCAGCAGTCAACTGACAGGGGGGAACACTGAAGCTTTCTTT. The encoded protein is CASSQLTGGNTEAFF. The V and J genes are TRBV23-1 and TRBJ1-1; 9 bases line up with TRBD1. TRBV23-1 carries the ORF label, with uncertain function. J gave up 1 base and V 2 bases, and 2 bases lay outside the gene matches. This CDR3 is built from 15 residues.

The chain combines TRBV6-5 with TRBJ1-1; 8 positions match TRBD1. The length of the CDR3 is 14 residues. V dropped 7 bases and J dropped 0; count of bases not matched to a gene: 4. Germline V gene lookup returns CDR1 MNHEY and CDR2 SVGAGI. The CDR3 DNA sequence: TGTGCCAGCATCCGGACAGGGCTGAACACTGAAGCTTTCTTT. Its translation is CASIRTGLNTEAFF.

J is TRBJ2-2 and V is TRBV19; TRBD2 agrees at 8 bases. The trim removed 3 bases at V and 9 bases at J, leaving 6 bases unmatched. There are 14 residues in the CDR3. Germline V gives CDR1 LNHDA, CDR2 SQIVND (reference sequence). The CDR3 DNA reads TGTGCCAGTAGTATGGCGGGGGGCCCATGGGAGCTGTTTTTT. The encoded protein is CASSMAGGPWELFF.

The rearrangement uses TRBV6-1 and TRBJ2-2; TRBD1 aligns across 7 bases. Germline V gene sequence: CDR1 MNHNS, CDR2 SASEGT. Losses at the gene ends were 0 bases for V and 2 bases for J; bases not matched to a gene: 9. The CDR3 consists of 18 residues. This CDR3 reads CASSEAPRDRFNTGELFF. For the CDR3, the DNA is TGTGCCAGCAGTGAAGCGCCTCGGGACAGATTCAACACCGGGGAGCTGTTTTTT.

The J gene is TRBJ1-6, the V gene TRBV2; D gene uncertain. The CDR3 runs 16 residues. The germline CDR1 and CDR2 sequences are SNHLY and FYNNEI. V was pared by 5 bases and J by 8 bases, with 19 bases between. In DNA, the CDR3 is TGTGCCAGCAGTCAAAACGCACCCGGGTCCCATTCACCCCTCCACTTT. This encodes CASSQNAPGSHSPLHF. Full variable domain (rest looked up from reference TRBV2 and TRBJ1-6): EPEVTQTPSHQVTQMGQEVILRCVPISNHLYFYWYRQILGQKVEFLVSFYNNEISEKSEIFDDQFSVERPDGSNFTLKIRSTKLEDSAMYFCASSQNAPGSHSPLHFGNGTRLTVT.

The J gene is TRBJ1-4, the V gene TRBV28, with 9 bases fitting TRBD1. Trimming removed 6 bases from V and 7 bases from J; junction bases left unmatched: 6. The CDR3 spans 14 residues. Per germline, CDR1 MDHEN and CDR2 SYDVKM. The CDR3 loop is CASRVGDRVEKLFF. CDR3 bases: TGTGCCAGCAGGGTGGGGGACAGGGTTGAAAAACTGTTTTTT.

With respect to this clone: Other DNA variants within this sample encode the same CDR3. V and J are TRBV28 and TRBJ2-3, with 14 nucleotides matching TRBD2. The CDR3 has 17 amino acids. CDR1 is MDHEN, CDR2 SYDVKM, per germline. After removal of 0 bases from V and 4 bases from J, the junction contained 3 bases not matched to a gene. In nucleotides, the CDR3 is TGTGCCAGCAGTTTATGGACTAGCGGGGGGGCCCCAGATACGCAGTATTTT. It yields the protein CASSLWTSGGAPDTQYF.

This sequence joins TRBV5-4 and TRBJ2-7; 15 nucleotides line up with TRBD2. Germline CDR1 is SGHNT and CDR2 is YYREEE (reference sequence). The V and J ends lost 3 bases and 3 bases, in that order; junction bases with no gene match: 4. The CDR3 totals 16 residues. The CDR3 reads CASSWGTSGGNYEQYF. The CDR3 coding sequence is TGTGCCAGCAGCTGGGGGACTAGCGGGGGGAACTACGAGCAGTACTTC.

This clone came up a few times. The chain couples TRBV10-1 to TRBJ2-1, with 10 bases fitting TRBD2. The V segment lost 6 bases and the J segment 4 bases; nucleotides outside the gene matches: 6. Germline CDR1 and CDR2: WNHNN and SYGVQD (reference sequence). This CDR3 comprises 15 residues. CDR3 sequence reads: CASRSGTSDYNEQFF. The DNA of the CDR3 is TGCGCCAGCAGGTCCGGGACTAGCGATTACAATGAGCAGTTCTTC.

The chain has TRBV19 and TRBJ2-6; a possible D gene is TRBD1 (6 bases). V was pared by 8 bases and J by 5 bases, with 10 bases between. This CDR3 has 13 amino acids. Germline V lookup: CDR1 LNHDA, CDR2 SQIVND (reference sequence). The CDR3 nucleotides read TGTGCCAGTGAACAGGGAAGGGCCAACGTCCTGACTTTC. As protein: CASEQGRANVLTF.

The rearrangement uses TRBV29-1 and TRBJ2-1; TRBD2 matches at 12 bases. After removal of 7 bases from V and 10 bases from J, the junction contained 14 bases not matched to a gene. CDR3 size: 15 residues. Germline V gene data show CDR1 as SQVTM and CDR2 as ANQGSEA. The CDR3 loop reads CSAPKTSGGPREQFF. The CDR3 bases are TGCAGCGCTCCGAAGACTAGCGGGGGCCCCAGGGAGCAGTTCTTC.

In DNA, the CDR3 is TGTGCCAGAAGACCGGGAGGAGCTGGAAACACCATATATTTT. Encoded protein: CARRPGGAGNTIYF. The chain couples TRBV5-3 to TRBJ1-3; D not certain. TRBV5-3 is filed as an ORF, its function uncertain. Trimming took 5 bases from V and 2 from J, leaving 11 bases between them. This CDR3 spans 14 amino acids.

The rearrangement joins TRBV5-5 to TRBJ1-5; D is ambiguous. CDR1 and CDR2 (germline): SGHKS, YYEKEE (reference sequence). Trimming cost V 0 bases and J 1 base, with 5 bases left between them. The CDR3 totals 14 residues. The CDR3 spells CASSLAPSNQPQHF. The DNA of the CDR3 is TGTGCCAGCAGCTTGGCCCCGAGCAATCAGCCCCAGCATTTT. The full variable domain, its missing parts supplied by reference TRBV5-5 and TRBJ1-5, is DAGVTQSPTHLIKTRGQQVTLRCSPISGHKSVSWYQQVLGQGPQFIFQYYEKEERGRGNFPDRFSARQFPNYSSELNVNALLLGDSALYLCASSLAPSNQPQHFGDGTRLSIL.

V usage is TRBV29-1 and J usage is TRBJ2-5, with D perhaps matching TRBD2 (6 bases). The CDR3 is 15 amino acids. The germline V and J ends were trimmed by 1 base and 5 bases, with 17 bases remaining between them. Germline loops: CDR1 SQVTM, CDR2 ANQGSEA. Here the CDR3 DNA reads TGCAGCGTTGAAGTTGGAGGGGTCGGCCGGGAGACCCAGTACTTC. Translating it yields CSVEVGGVGRETQYF. The whole variable domain, remainder taken from reference TRBV29-1 and TRBJ2-5, is SAVISQKPSRDICQRGTSLTIQCQVDSQVTMMFWYRQQPGQSLTLIATANQGSEATYESGFVIDKFPISRPNLTFSTLTVSNMSPEDSSIYLCSVEVGGVGRETQYFGPGTRLLVL.